Listed below are T cell receptor beta chains from one sample, sequenced in a study of blood T cell repertoires in COVID-19. The data were produced by immunoSEQ multiplex PCR, yet TCRdb's version contains in-frame clones alone and is incomplete. The sample carries under 150,000 clones, about 88% recorded once. Sequencing was carried out using peripheral blood. These receptors were obtained from a man aged 50-60 years with active COVID-19. The CDR3 runs from the conserved cysteine through the conserved F or W. The D gene is left open where the match is weak. The listing skips clone size in some rows; elsewhere it reads once, few, many or a size class.

cdr3_aa	cdr3_nt	cdr3_length	clone_size	v_call	d_call	j_call
CASSSNPNLVETQYF	TGTGCCAGCAGCTCAAATCCTAATCTTGTTGAGACCCAGTACTTC	15	NA	TRBV5-5	NA	TRBJ2-5
CASTSQRGAYEQYF	TGTGCCAGCACCAGTCAGCGGGGGGCTTACGAGCAGTACTTC	14	NA	TRBV3-1/TRBV3-2	TRBD2	TRBJ2-7
CASSPRRSTNEKLFF	TGTGCCAGCAGCCCCAGGAGGTCTACTAATGAAAAACTGTTTTTT	15	NA	TRBV4-2	NA	TRBJ1-4
CASSLESPRTSGYNEQFF	TGCGCCAGCAGCTTGGAAAGTCCCAGGACTAGCGGGTACAATGAGCAGTTCTTC	18	NA	TRBV5-1	TRBD2	TRBJ2-1
CASSYGGLVEPYEQYF	TGTGCCAGCAGTTACGGGGGACTAGTCGAGCCCTACGAGCAGTACTTC	16	NA	TRBV6-5	TRBD2	TRBJ2-7
CASSPDSTYGYTF	TGCGCCAGCAGCCCGGACAGTACCTATGGCTACACCTTC	13	NA	TRBV5-1	NA	TRBJ1-2
CASSQEARNTGELFF	TGCGCCAGCAGCCAAGAAGCCCGCAACACCGGGGAGCTGTTTTTT	15	NA	TRBV4-1	NA	TRBJ2-2
CASSLEGGEAFF	TGTGCCAGCAGCTTGGAGGGTGGGGAAGCTTTCTTT	12	NA	TRBV7-9	NA	TRBJ1-1
CASTFRGRKGELFF	TGCGCCAGCACCTTCCGTGGCAGGAAGGGGGAGCTGTTTTTT	14	NA	TRBV5-1	NA	TRBJ2-2
CASSYSGRRETQYF	TGTGCCAGCAGTTATAGCGGGAGGCGGGAGACCCAGTACTTC	14	NA	TRBV6-5	TRBD2	TRBJ2-5
CASSPGQAPWNGYTF	TGCGCCAGCAGCCCGGGACAGGCGCCCTGGAATGGCTACACCTTC	15	NA	TRBV5-1	TRBD1	TRBJ1-2
CASSLLENYYGYTF	TGTGCCAGCAGTTTATTGGAGAATTACTATGGCTACACCTTC	14	NA	TRBV28	NA	TRBJ1-2
CASSLTGPLTLSNQPQHF	TGTGCCAGCAGTTTGACAGGTCCCCTAACTCTTAGCAATCAGCCCCAGCATTTT	18	NA	TRBV28	NA	TRBJ1-5
CASSQGRTGDNYGYTF	TGCGCCAGCAGCCAAGGTCGGACAGGTGATAACTATGGCTACACCTTC	16	NA	TRBV4-1	TRBD1	TRBJ1-2
CASSSSGYTDTQYF	TGCGCCAGCAGCTCTAGCGGGTACACAGATACGCAGTATTTT	14	NA	TRBV5-1	TRBD2	TRBJ2-3
CASSLGGYYEQYF	TGTGCCAGCAGCTTGGGAGGGTACTACGAGCAGTACTTC	13	NA	TRBV5-6	NA	TRBJ2-7
CASNHRVEDNSPLHF	TGTGCCAGCAATCACAGGGTGGAGGACAATTCACCCCTCCACTTT	15	NA	TRBV6-6	NA	TRBJ1-6
CASSLSTGSGELFF	TGTGCCAGCAGCTTATCGACAGGATCCGGGGAGCTGTTTTTT	14	NA	TRBV7-9	NA	TRBJ2-2
CASSKDRVRTDTQYF	TGTGCCAGCAGCAAGGACAGGGTGAGGACAGATACGCAGTATTTT	15	NA	TRBV2	TRBD1	TRBJ2-3
CASSSGTGKVAEAFF	TGCGCCAGCAGCTCCGGGACAGGGAAGGTCGCTGAAGCTTTCTTT	15	once	TRBV5-1	TRBD1	TRBJ1-1
CASSGQGGRSEQFF	TGTGCCAGCAGTGGTCAAGGCGGGAGAAGTGAGCAGTTCTTC	14	NA	TRBV2	TRBD2	TRBJ2-1
CASSVGTSTSGVWETQYF	TGTGCCAGCAGCGTAGGGACCTCGACTAGCGGGGTATGGGAGACCCAGTACTTC	18	NA	TRBV9	TRBD2	TRBJ2-5
CASSPGRGELQIMF	TGTGCCAGCTCACCCGGCAGGGGGGAACTTCAGATAATGTTT	14	NA	TRBV18	TRBD1	TRBJ1-1
CASSGPGGQGYGYTF	TGTGCCAGCAGCGGGCCAGGGGGCCAGGGCTATGGCTACACCTTC	15	NA	TRBV9	TRBD1	TRBJ1-2
CASSRSVRGRIGGYTF	TGTGCCAGCAGTCGGAGCGTAAGGGGCCGGATCGGCGGCTACACCTTC	16	NA	TRBV25-1	NA	TRBJ1-2
CASSQVGTSGSQETQYF	TGTGCCAGCAGCCAAGTGGGTACTAGCGGGTCACAAGAGACCCAGTACTTC	17	few	TRBV4-2	TRBD2	TRBJ2-5
CASSPTNRPNYGYTF	TGTGCCAGCTCACCCACAAATCGCCCTAACTATGGCTACACCTTC	15	NA	TRBV18	NA	TRBJ1-2
CATSDHDRIQETQYF	TGTGCCACCAGTGATCATGACAGGATCCAAGAGACCCAGTACTTC	15	NA	TRBV24-1	NA	TRBJ2-5
CASSPGPGIIGIQYF	TGTGCCAGCAGCCCCGGACCCGGGATTATCGGGATCCAGTACTTC	15	NA	TRBV9	NA	TRBJ2-5
CASSWTGTATNEKLFF	TGCGCCAGCAGCTGGACAGGGACTGCAACTAATGAAAAACTGTTTTTT	16	few	TRBV5-1	TRBD1	TRBJ1-4
CASSIFGTVYSNQPQHF	TGTGCCAGTAGTATTTTCGGGACAGTGTATAGCAATCAGCCCCAGCATTTT	17	NA	TRBV19	TRBD1	TRBJ1-5
CASSEAGYFSGQGYEQYF	TGTGCCAGCAGTGAAGCGGGATATTTTTCGGGACAGGGCTACGAGCAGTACTTC	18	NA	TRBV2	TRBD1	TRBJ2-7
CASSSTSGGSYNEQFF	TGTGCCAGCAGTTCGACTAGCGGGGGCTCCTACAATGAGCAGTTCTTC	16	NA	TRBV6-2/TRBV6-3	TRBD2	TRBJ2-1
CASSPASGSRADTQYF	TGTGCCAGTAGTCCTGCTAGCGGGAGCCGGGCAGATACGCAGTATTTT	16	NA	TRBV19	TRBD2	TRBJ2-3
CASSYPGGLGTGELFF	TGTGCCAGCAGCTACCCCGGAGGGCTTGGCACCGGGGAGCTGTTTTTT	16	NA	TRBV11-3	NA	TRBJ2-2
CASSFGPRGIYGYTF	TGTGCCAGCAGTTTCGGTCCCAGGGGGATCTATGGCTACACCTTC	15	once	TRBV27	TRBD1	TRBJ1-2
CASSQGNSPLHF	TGCGCCAGCAGCCAGGGGAATTCACCCCTCCACTTT	12	NA	TRBV5-1	NA	TRBJ1-6
CASSLGTGGTGELFF	TGCGCCAGCAGCTTGGGGACAGGGGGCACCGGGGAGCTGTTTTTT	15	NA	TRBV5-1	TRBD1	TRBJ2-2
CASSERYSNEQFF	TGTGCCAGCAGCGAGAGATATAGCAATGAGCAGTTCTTC	13	NA	TRBV3-1/TRBV3-2	NA	TRBJ2-1
CASSQRLAAYNEQFF	TGTGCCAGCAGCCAAAGGCTAGCGGCCTACAATGAGCAGTTCTTC	15	NA	TRBV3-1/TRBV3-2	TRBD2	TRBJ2-1
CASSFRGQYQETQYF	TGCGCCAGCAGCTTCAGGGGGCAGTACCAAGAGACCCAGTACTTC	15	NA	TRBV5-1	TRBD1	TRBJ2-5
CASRSTAPSDTQYF	TGTGCCAGCAGGTCGACAGCGCCATCGGATACGCAGTATTTT	14	NA	TRBV6-5	NA	TRBJ2-3
CASSLFARNQETQYF	TGTGCCAGCAGCTTATTTGCCAGAAACCAAGAGACCCAGTACTTC	15	NA	TRBV7-6	NA	TRBJ2-5
CASSRTGAGNTIYF	TGTGCCAGCAGCCGGACAGGGGCTGGAAACACCATATATTTT	14	NA	TRBV3-1/TRBV3-2	TRBD1	TRBJ1-3
CATSRVGMSGNTIYF	TGTGCCACCAGCAGAGTCGGGATGTCTGGAAACACCATATATTTT	15	NA	TRBV15	NA	TRBJ1-3
CASSLGQMGGPQHF	TGTGCCAGCAGCTTGGGACAGATGGGGGGGCCCCAGCATTTT	14	NA	TRBV5-6	NA	TRBJ1-5
CASSVGSISYNEQFF	TGTGCCAGCAGCGTAGGGAGTATCTCCTACAATGAGCAGTTCTTC	15	once	TRBV9	NA	TRBJ2-1
CASSPGTSGSGQETQYF	TGTGCCAGCTCACCAGGGACTAGCGGGAGCGGCCAAGAGACCCAGTACTTC	17	NA	TRBV18	TRBD2	TRBJ2-5
CASSPRVYNSPLHF	TGTGCCAGCAGCCCAAGAGTTTATAATTCACCCCTCCACTTT	14	once	TRBV11-2	NA	TRBJ1-6
CASSMGRGINQPQHF	TGTGCCAGTAGTATGGGCAGGGGGATTAATCAGCCCCAGCATTTT	15	NA	TRBV19	TRBD1	TRBJ1-5
CASSLPLQGPSTDTQYF	TGCGCCAGCAGCTTACCACTACAGGGACCGAGCACAGATACGCAGTATTTT	17	NA	TRBV5-1	NA	TRBJ2-3
CASRVTYNSPLHF	TGTGCCAGCCGGGTCACCTATAATTCACCCCTCCACTTT	13	few	TRBV2	NA	TRBJ1-6
CASSQASGGGADTQYF	TGTGCCAGCAGCCAAGCAAGCGGAGGAGGAGCAGATACGCAGTATTTT	16	NA	TRBV4-2	NA	TRBJ2-3
CASSPSPLAFYEQYF	TGTGCCAGCAGCCCCTCCCCGCTAGCATTCTACGAGCAGTACTTC	15	NA	TRBV7-6	NA	TRBJ2-7
CASSETVTTIYF	TGTGCCAGCAGCGAAACAGTCACCACCATATATTTT	12	NA	TRBV12-3/TRBV12-4	NA	TRBJ1-3
CASSLPGNTEAFF	TGTGCCAGCAGCTTACCAGGGAACACTGAAGCTTTCTTT	13	NA	TRBV7-3	NA	TRBJ1-1
CASSKETGGYEQYF	TGTGCCAGCTCAAAAGAAACGGGGGGGTACGAGCAGTACTTC	14	few	TRBV6-4	TRBD2	TRBJ2-7